These 9 T cell receptor beta chains originate from one sample sequenced in a study of blood T cell repertoires in COVID-19. The repertoire was sequenced with immunoSEQ multiplex PCR; TCRdb's copy has only in-frame clones and lacks some. The table includes 250,000 to 300,000 clones, 70% to 90% detected once. The sequenced sample consisted of PBMCs or T cells enriched from blood (not recorded which). These receptors were collected from a man between 18 and 29 years old who had recovered from COVID-19.

The rearrangement uses TRBV24-1 and TRBJ2-5; 9 bases map to TRBD1. The CDR3 is 14 residues long. V lost 3 bases, J lost 5 bases, and 3 bases stayed unmatched. Germline V gene lookup returns CDR1 KGHDR and CDR2 SFDVKD. This chain's CDR3 is CATSDRDREETQYF. The CDR3 DNA sequence: TGTGCCACCAGTGATAGGGACAGGGAGGAGACCCAGTACTTC.

The DNA for the CDR3 is TGTGCCTGGCAAGCAGGCGGCAATCAGCCCCAGCATTTT. Amino acids: CAWQAGGNQPQHF. The chain carries TRBV30 and TRBJ1-5; D is unresolved. CDR1 GTSNPN and CDR2 SVGIG come from the germline V gene (reference sequence). Trimming removed 5 bases from V and 2 bases from J, with 10 bases in between. This CDR3 spans 13 amino acids.

The V call is TRBV2, the J call TRBJ1-6; 8 bases fit TRBD1. V gave up 2 bases and J gave up 7 bases; unmatched junction bases: 4. The CDR3 spans 15 residues. The germline CDR1 and CDR2 sequences are SNHLY and FYNNEI. CDR3 sequence (DNA): TGTGCCAGCAGTGAACGCAGGGGGCTGAATTCACCCCTCCACTTT. Protein: CASSERRGLNSPLHF.

The table lists this clone with a count of one. This rearrangement joins TRBV7-2 to TRBJ1-1, with a tentative D call TRBD1 (5 bases). The CDR3 has 14 amino acids. Germline CDR1 and CDR2: SGHTA and FQGNSA. Trimming took off 1 base at V and 3 bases at J, with 9 bases between the two ends. The CDR3 sequence: CASSLVPRDTEAFF. The CDR3 bases are TGTGCCAGCAGCTTAGTCCCCAGGGACACTGAAGCTTTCTTT.

The chain links TRBV18 to TRBJ2-1; TRBD2 aligns across 10 bases. V trimming: 8 bases; J trimming: 2 bases; junction bases outside the gene matches: 3. The CDR3 has 14 residues. The germline gives CDR1 KGHSH, CDR2 LQKENI. The DNA of the CDR3 is TGTGCCAGCGGTCTAGCGGGGGCCTACAATGAGCAGTTCTTC. Its translation: CASGLAGAYNEQFF.

Here the CDR3 DNA reads TGTGCCAGCAGCCCGCTAGGGACTAGCCTACCCCACTACGAGCAGTACTTC. Residues: CASSPLGTSLPHYEQYF. The rearrangement joins TRBV3-1 (or the pseudogene TRBV3-2) to TRBJ2-7; TRBD2 agrees at 9 bases. Germline V gene sequence: CDR1 LGHDT, CDR2 YNNKEL (reference sequence). This CDR3 has 17 amino acids. V shed 4 bases and J 3 bases; nucleotides not matched to a gene: 13.

The V gene is TRBV7-2, the J gene TRBJ2-7, with D tentatively TRBD1 (6 bases). There are 15 residues in the CDR3. Germline V lookup: CDR1 SGHTA, CDR2 FQGNSA. V was cut by 3 bases and J by 5 bases, with 17 bases left in between. The CDR3 DNA is TGTGCCAGCAGCTTTCCTCTAGACAGGTTTAACGAGCAGTACTTC. Its protein product is CASSFPLDRFNEQYF.

V and J are TRBV27 and TRBJ1-6; 9 bases map to TRBD1. The germline V gene encodes CDR1 MNHEY and CDR2 SMNVEV (reference sequence). This CDR3 region has 16 residues. After removal of 3 bases from V and 5 bases from J, the junction contained 5 bases not matched to a gene. The DNA for the CDR3 is TGTGCCAGCAGTTTCTGGGACAGGGCCGATAATTCACCCCTCCACTTT. It specifies CASSFWDRADNSPLHF.

The V gene is TRBV7-9, the J gene TRBJ1-6, with D maybe TRBD1 (6 bases). CDR3 size: 17 residues. Trimming removed 0 bases from V and 5 bases from J, with 14 bases in between. Germline V CDR1 and CDR2: SEHNR, FQNEAQ (reference sequence). DNA for the CDR3: TGTGCCAGCAGCTTAGCGGCAGGGGATATCGATAATTCACCCCTCCACTTT. It is translated as CASSLAAGDIDNSPLHF.